One and the same sample provided the 11 T cell receptor beta chains below, sequenced in a study of CD8 T cells in Susac syndrome. Random hexamers were used to reverse transcribe 0.5 to 1 ug of RNA. TCRdb recomputed calls from the immunoSEQ multiplex PCR reads with MiXCR, one row per CDR3 protein. Of about 120,000 distinct CDR3 sequences detected, around 94% appear once; the ten largest clones hold around 0.21%. What was sequenced was CD8+ T cells from PBMCs. The source of these receptors is a human donor with Susac syndrome.

CDR3 coding DNA: TGTGCCACCAGAACAGCGGGGGAAACCGGGGAGCTGTTTTTT. This gives the protein CATRTAGETGELFF. The rearrangement joins TRBV15 to TRBJ2-2, with 8 bases identical to TRBD2. The CDR3 sequence is 14 residues long. The germline V gene encodes CDR1 LNHNV and CDR2 YYDKDF (reference sequence). V shed 6 bases and J 5 bases; nucleotides not matched to a gene: 5.

V gene TRBV7-6 combines with J gene TRBJ2-7, with a weak D call TRBD2 (6 bases). V was trimmed by 3 bases and J by 7 bases, leaving 13 bases between them. The CDR3 is 13 residues long. Germline V gene data show CDR1 as SGHVS and CDR2 as FNYEAQ. CDR3: CASSFGTPYEQYF. The CDR3 nucleotides read TGTGCCAGCAGCTTCGGGACTCCTTATGAGCAGTACTTC.

The chain has TRBV19 and TRBJ1-1; 8 bases are a match to TRBD1. The trim removed 2 bases at V and 5 bases at J, leaving 4 bases unmatched. Germline CDR1 reads LNHDA; CDR2 reads SQIVND (reference sequence). There are 14 residues in the CDR3. CDR3 loop: CASSITGGTTEAFF. DNA of the CDR3: TGTGCCAGTAGTATAACAGGGGGAACGACTGAAGCTTTCTTT.

CDR3 sequence (DNA): TGTGCCAGCAGCCTGGGACTAGTAGAGACCCAGTACTTC. Protein: CASSLGLVETQYF. The chain links TRBV12-3 or TRBV12-4 to TRBJ2-5; TRBD2 agrees at 8 bases. CDR3 size: 13 residues. The V and J ends lost 6 bases and 4 bases, in that order; junction bases with no gene match: 4.

This clonotype was found once. This chain connects TRBV20-1 to TRBJ2-5; 12 bases agree with TRBD2. CDR3 size: 15 residues. Germline V gives CDR1 DFQATT, CDR2 SNEGSKA (reference sequence). After removal of 5 bases from V and 2 bases from J, the junction contained 6 bases not matched to a gene. CDR3 coding DNA: TGCAGTGCTCCACTAGCGGGGGGAAGACAAGAGACCCAGTACTTC. Amino acids: CSAPLAGGRQETQYF.

The CDR3 region is CAGNPSGTTYEQYF. The CDR3 nucleotides are TGTGCCGGGAATCCTAGCGGGACCACCTACGAGCAGTACTTC. The V and J genes are TRBV30 and TRBJ2-7; 9 bases match TRBD2. With 8 bases clipped from V and 2 bases from J, the junction kept 10 bases outside the gene matches. This CDR3 comprises 14 residues. From germline, CDR1 is GTSNPN and CDR2 SVGIG (reference sequence).

This sequence joins TRBV29-1 and TRBJ1-2; possible D gene TRBD1, 5 bases. Trimming removed 3 bases at V and 4 bases at J, with 12 bases between. CDR1 is SQVTM, CDR2 ANQGSEA, per germline. The CDR3 is 13 residues long. The CDR3 region has the DNA TGCAGCGTTGATTCGGGGGTCTCCTATGGCTACACCTTC. It yields the protein CSVDSGVSYGYTF.

The sample holds one count of this clonotype. The J gene is TRBJ2-1, the V gene TRBV6-2 or TRBV6-3, with D uncertain. V was clipped by 2 bases and J by 4 bases, with 6 bases between them. The CDR3 spans 13 residues. The germline CDR1 and CDR2 sequences are MNHEY and SVGEGT. The CDR3 loop is CASSYGGYNEQFF. The CDR3 DNA reads as TGTGCCAGCAGTTACGGCGGTTACAATGAGCAGTTCTTC.

The chain combines TRBV5-4 with TRBJ1-4; 7 bases fit TRBD1. CDR1 and CDR2 from the germline V gene are SGHNT and YYREEE (reference sequence). V was clipped by 5 bases and J by 6 bases; unmatched bases: 7. This CDR3 has 14 residues. CDR3 nucleotide sequence: TGTGCCAGCAGTTTTGGACAGGCGGATGAAAAACTGTTTTTT. Translation gives CASSFGQADEKLFF.

The CDR3 DNA follows: TGTGCCAGCAGTCTAGGACAGGGAAGCGAGCAGTACTTC. Protein sequence: CASSLGQGSEQYF. The V gene is TRBV28, the J gene TRBJ2-7, with TRBD1 matching 8 bases. V was pared by 5 bases and J by 6 bases, with 6 bases of the junction left unmatched. Looked up from germline, CDR1 is MDHEN and CDR2 is SYDVKM. CDR3 size: 13 residues. Full variable domain (outside the CDR3, taken from reference TRBV28 and TRBJ2-7): DVKVTQSSRYLVKRTGEKVFLECVQDMDHENMFWYRQDPGLGLRLIYFSYDVKMKEKGDIPEGYSVSREKKERFSLILESASTNQTSMYLCASSLGQGSEQYFGPGTRLTVT.

This rearrangement joins TRBV20-1 to TRBJ1-2; no clear D. V was cut by 5 bases and J by 0 bases, with 7 bases left in between. This CDR3 comprises 12 residues. Per the germline V gene, CDR1 is DFQATT and CDR2 is SNEGSKA (reference sequence). The CDR3 DNA reads as TGCAGTGCTGTTCCCGCTAACTATGGCTACACCTTC. Its translation is CSAVPANYGYTF.